This T cell receptor beta chain was observed in a study of CXCR3-negative and CXCR3-positive naive CD8 T cells. Frequency places this clonotype as medium-sized (0.01 to 0.1%). Each TRB cDNA library was prepared by 5' RACE (with UMI labels). From its re-call of the 5' RACE reads, TCRdb lists each CDR3 protein once, without DNA. In all, the sample yields approximately 6,100 distinct CDR3 sequences. Naive cells were sorted as CD45RO-, CCR7+, CD27+ and CD95-. CDR1 and CDR2 (germline): MNHEY, SVGEGT. The CDR3 sequence is 16 residues long. The rearrangement uses TRBV6-2 or TRBV6-3 and TRBJ2-1; TCRdb names TRBD2, which stays unverified in the absence of DNA. Material for sequencing was naive CXCR3- CD8+ T cells from blood. Specified subset: CD45RO-CCR7+CD27+CD95- naive CD8+ T cells lacking CXCR3 (TNR3-). The sequence came from a human donor in good health. Some clones in this sample may be carry-over from other donors' samples. CDR3 residues: CASSYGASGLYNEQFF.